This T cell receptor beta chain was documented in a study of vaccination and CD4 T cells after COVID-19 (dated by TCRdb to between 2022 and 2023). Background on the whole study: Convalescent patients had a positive SARS-CoV-2 result on nasal swab PCR, and of these patients, fewer than ten had mild disease and one had severe disease. The convalescent cohort included six males and four females, with two Hispanic individuals, seven Caucasians, two Asians and one multiracial person. Participants received two doses of either the Pfizer-BioNTech BNT162b2 vaccine (n=8) or the Moderna mRNA-1273 vaccine (n=2). Post-COVID blood samples were collected from convalescent patients a median of approximately 93 days after diagnosis, with a range of roughly 35 to 180 days. Post-vaccine blood samples were taken a median of approximately 76 days after the second vaccine dose, with a range of roughly 14 to 241 days. For stimulating the cultures, overlapping spike peptide pools were used, derived from SARS-CoV-2 as well as from the common cold coronaviruses HCoV-NL63, HCoV-OC43 and HCoV-229E. In control cultures, a CEFX viral epitope pool was used as positive control, an HIV-1 Nef peptide pool was used as negative control, or no peptide was added. The spike-specific CD4+ TCR repertoire was compared before and after mRNA vaccination in approximately ten COVID-19 convalescent patients and a few infection-naive healthy vaccine recipients.

The CDR3 sequence holds 15 residues, the cysteine and phenylalanine included. Just the 45-base CDR3 DNA is kept, in frame starting at base 1. From a lookup of the germline V gene, CDR1 and CDR2 are MNHNS and SASEGT. V ends up 2 bases short and J 6 bases short, with an unmatched junction base count of 7. The paper's findings and limits, for the study overall: In convalescent patients, a median approximately 86% of post-vaccine SARS-CoV-2-reactive clones were detected only after vaccination, suggesting vaccine-specific priming. Relatively few convalescent patients were included in the study, and early timepoints after natural infection were not analyzed. Nearly all vaccine-specific clones in convalescent patients (304 of 307) were mono-reactive for SARS-CoV-2 spike rather than cross-reactive with common cold coronaviruses. The median count of SARS-CoV-2-reactive clonotypes went up from roughly 21 after infection to 30 to 40 after vaccination, although the change was not significant.

Of note for this clonotype: The antigen this receptor binds is unknown. Nothing much larger sits one base from this clone, and base qualities are not available.

Library preparation was by PCR. At the Johns Hopkins FTIC core, DNA from the cultured CD4+ T cells underwent TCR sequencing with the Oncomine TCR Beta short-read assay. The QIAamp micro DNA kit was used to extract genomic DNA from the cultured CD4+ T cells. Oncomine TCR Beta libraries from cultured CD4+ T cells were pooled with unique dual indexes and sequenced on an Illumina iSeq 100. Per the original workflow: Non-productive sequences were removed, and CDR3s not starting with C, not ending with F or W, or shorter than 7 amino acids were discarded. Antigen-specific clonotypes were identified using the MANAFEST web application through comparison of peptide-stimulated wells with reference and other culture wells. An FDR below 0.05, an odds ratio above 5, and a productive frequency above 0.1% in at least two of three replicate wells were required for clones to be considered positive. Cross-reactive clonotypes were defined as significantly expanded in both SARS-CoV-2 spike wells and at least one common cold coronavirus spike condition. Using R version 3.6.1, CDR3 homology was evaluated through Levenshtein distances (stringdist) along with unrooted phylogenetic trees (ape). TCRdb reworked the public reads: Q25 trimming with fastp, MiXCR clone assembly, productive beta chains retained. Records with the same CDR3 protein are collapsed into one entry carrying the most frequent genes and DNA. The V and J calls were determined by TCRdb, not by the authors. Present in this sample are approximately 9,600 distinct CDR3 sequences, 30% of which were seen just once. Approximately 9.5% of the sample comes from the top ten.

The treatment or condition label here, explained by the study, means: roughly ten-day PBMC culture with coronavirus spike peptide pools or control peptides (ViraFEST assay). The ViraFEST assay, used in the study, expanded antigen-specific T cells with peptide pools and then identified the expanded clonotypes through TCR sequencing. The convalescent patients' positive SARS-CoV-2 PCR tests were from March to December 2020, which was before the Alpha, Beta and Delta variants emerged in the United States. Each well held 2.2 million or so PBMCs cultured in IMDM containing roughly 5% human AB serum and about 10 IU/ml IL-2, with 10 ug/ml peptide pools added. On days 3 and 7, half of the culture medium was replaced with fresh IL-2-containing medium. Once the cells had been in culture for around nine days, the EasySep CD4+ T cell isolation kit was used to isolate CD4+ T cells by negative selection. Ficoll-Paque Plus gradient centrifugation was used to isolate PBMCs from whole blood, and the isolated PBMCs were then either used fresh or cryopreserved at -140C. Triplicate wells were generally used for each culture condition.

This specimen was CD4+ T cells from blood, cultured in vitro, taken after SARS-CoV-2 vaccination. The TCR sequence derives from a human donor who had recovered from COVID-19. The rearrangement joined TRBV6-1 to TRBJ2-7; 10 bases in the middle match TRBD1. The CDR3 protein is CASSESGTGVGEQYF. The sequence in DNA is TGTGCCAGCAGTGAATCCGGGACAGGGGTAGGCGAGCAGTACTTC.